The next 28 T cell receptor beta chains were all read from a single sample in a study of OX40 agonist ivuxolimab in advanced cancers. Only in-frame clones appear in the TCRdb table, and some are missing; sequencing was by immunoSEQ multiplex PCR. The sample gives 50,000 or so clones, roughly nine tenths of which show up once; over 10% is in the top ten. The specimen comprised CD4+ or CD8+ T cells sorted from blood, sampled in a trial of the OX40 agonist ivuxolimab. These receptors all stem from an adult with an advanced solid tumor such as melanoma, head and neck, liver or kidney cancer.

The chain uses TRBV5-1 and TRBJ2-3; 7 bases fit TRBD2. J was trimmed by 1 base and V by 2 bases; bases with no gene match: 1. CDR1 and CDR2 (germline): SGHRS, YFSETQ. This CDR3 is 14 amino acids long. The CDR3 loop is CASSFSGGTDTQYF. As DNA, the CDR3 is TGCGCCAGCAGCTTCAGCGGGGGCACAGATACGCAGTATTTT.

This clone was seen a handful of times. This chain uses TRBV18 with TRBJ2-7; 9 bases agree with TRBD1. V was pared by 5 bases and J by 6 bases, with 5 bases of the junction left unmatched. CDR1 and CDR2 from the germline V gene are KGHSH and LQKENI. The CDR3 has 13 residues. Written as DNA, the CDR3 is TGTGCCAGCTCAAGACAGGGGGATAGCGAGCAGTACTTC. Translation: CASSRQGDSEQYF. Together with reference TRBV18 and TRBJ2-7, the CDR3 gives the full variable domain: NAGVMQNPRHLVRRRGQEARLRCSPMKGHSHVYWYRQLPEEGLKFMVYLQKENIIDESGMPKERFSAEFPKEGPSILRIQQVVRGDSAAYFCASSRQGDSEQYFGPGTRLTVT.

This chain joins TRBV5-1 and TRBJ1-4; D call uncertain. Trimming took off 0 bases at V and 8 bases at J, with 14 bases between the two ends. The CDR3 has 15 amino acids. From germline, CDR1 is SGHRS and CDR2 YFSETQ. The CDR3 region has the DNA TGCGCCAGCAGCTTGGACGCGGGGTACCAGGAAAAACTGTTTTTT. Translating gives CASSLDAGYQEKLFF.

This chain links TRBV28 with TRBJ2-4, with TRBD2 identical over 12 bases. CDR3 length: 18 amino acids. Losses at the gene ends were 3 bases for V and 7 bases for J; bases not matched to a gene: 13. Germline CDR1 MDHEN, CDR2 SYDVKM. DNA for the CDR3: TGTGCCAGCAGTTTCTCCTTTCTAGCGGGGGGGCTCCGGAACATTCAGTACTTC. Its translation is CASSFSFLAGGLRNIQYF.

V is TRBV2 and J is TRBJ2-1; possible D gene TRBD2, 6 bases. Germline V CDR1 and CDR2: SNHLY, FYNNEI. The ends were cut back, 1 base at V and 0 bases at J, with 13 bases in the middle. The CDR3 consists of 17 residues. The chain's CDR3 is CASSEEEGRSSYNEQFF. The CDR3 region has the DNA TGTGCCAGCAGTGAAGAGGAGGGACGGAGCTCCTACAATGAGCAGTTCTTC.

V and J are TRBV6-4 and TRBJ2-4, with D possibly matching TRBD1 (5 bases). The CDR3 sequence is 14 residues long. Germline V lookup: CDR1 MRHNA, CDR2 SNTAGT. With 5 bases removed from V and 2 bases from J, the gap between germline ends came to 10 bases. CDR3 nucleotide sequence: TGTGCCAGCAGTCCAAGACAGCCCAAAAACATTCAGTACTTC. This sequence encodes CASSPRQPKNIQYF.

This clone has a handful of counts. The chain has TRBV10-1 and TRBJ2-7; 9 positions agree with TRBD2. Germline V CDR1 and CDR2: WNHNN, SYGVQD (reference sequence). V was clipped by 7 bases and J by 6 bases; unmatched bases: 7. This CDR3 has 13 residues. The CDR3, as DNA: TGCGCCAGCACCCTGCGGGAGGGGCTCGAGCAGTACTTC. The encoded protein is CASTLREGLEQYF.

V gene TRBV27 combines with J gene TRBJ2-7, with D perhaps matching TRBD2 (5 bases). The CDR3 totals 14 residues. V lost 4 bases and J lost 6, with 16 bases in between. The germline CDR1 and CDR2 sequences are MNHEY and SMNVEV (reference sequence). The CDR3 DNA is TGTGCCAGCAGTTCCCGACTGGCACGGGGCGAGCAGTACTTC. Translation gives CASSSRLARGEQYF.

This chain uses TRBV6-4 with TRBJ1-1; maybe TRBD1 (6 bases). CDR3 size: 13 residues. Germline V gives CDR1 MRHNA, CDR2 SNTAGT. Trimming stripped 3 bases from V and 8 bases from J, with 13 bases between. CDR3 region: CASSEMQGQEAFF. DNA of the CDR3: TGTGCCAGCAGTGAAATGCAGGGGCAAGAAGCTTTCTTT.

The CDR3 sequence: CASSVVWRLSYNEQFF. The CDR3 DNA reads as TGTGCCAGCAGTGTCGTATGGCGCCTTTCCTACAATGAGCAGTTCTTC. V is TRBV28 and J is TRBJ2-1; unclear D gene. This CDR3 has 16 amino acids. Trimming cost V 5 bases and J 1 base, with 15 bases left between them. The germline V gene encodes CDR1 MDHEN and CDR2 SYDVKM.

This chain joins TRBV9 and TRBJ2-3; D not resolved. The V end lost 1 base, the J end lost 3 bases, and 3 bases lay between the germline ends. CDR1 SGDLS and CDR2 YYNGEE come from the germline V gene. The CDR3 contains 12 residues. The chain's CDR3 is CASSVRTDTQYF. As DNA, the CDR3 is TGTGCCAGCAGCGTACGGACAGATACGCAGTATTTT.

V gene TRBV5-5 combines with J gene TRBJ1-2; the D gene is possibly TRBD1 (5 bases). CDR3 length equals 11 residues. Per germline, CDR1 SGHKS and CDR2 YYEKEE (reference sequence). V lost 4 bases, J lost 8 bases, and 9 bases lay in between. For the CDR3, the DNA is TGTGCCAGCAGCCGGGAGGGGGGCTACACCTTC. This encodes CASSREGGYTF. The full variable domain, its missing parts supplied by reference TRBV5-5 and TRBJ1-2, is DAGVTQSPTHLIKTRGQQVTLRCSPISGHKSVSWYQQVLGQGPQFIFQYYEKEERGRGNFPDRFSARQFPNYSSELNVNALLLGDSALYLCASSREGGYTFGSGTRLTVV.

CDR3 in DNA: TGTGCCAGCTCACCACGATCCAAAAACATTCAGTACTTC. It yields the protein CASSPRSKNIQYF. The chain joins TRBV18 to TRBJ2-4; no definite D call. The CDR3 runs 13 residues. Trimming cost V 1 base and J 2 bases, with 3 bases left between them. Germline CDR1 KGHSH, CDR2 LQKENI.

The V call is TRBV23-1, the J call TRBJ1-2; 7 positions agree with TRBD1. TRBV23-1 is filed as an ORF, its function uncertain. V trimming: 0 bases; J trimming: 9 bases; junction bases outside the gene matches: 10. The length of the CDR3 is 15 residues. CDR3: CASSQSNRGPRSYTF. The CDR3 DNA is TGCGCCAGCAGTCAATCGAATAGGGGGCCTAGGAGCTACACCTTC.

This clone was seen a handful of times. The CDR3 DNA reads TGTGCCAGTAGATCCCGAGGGAACCTATGGAGTTACACCTTC. It is translated as CASRSRGNLWSYTF. V gene TRBV19 combines with J gene TRBJ1-2; D gene unclear. Germline assignment: CDR1 LNHDA and CDR2 SQIVND (reference sequence). The CDR3 is made up of 14 amino acids. The germline V and J ends were trimmed by 6 bases and 11 bases, with 22 bases remaining between them.

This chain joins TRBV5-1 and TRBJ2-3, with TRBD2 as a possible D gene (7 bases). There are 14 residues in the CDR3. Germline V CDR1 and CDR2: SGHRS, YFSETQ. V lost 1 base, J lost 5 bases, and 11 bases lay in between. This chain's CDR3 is CASSLLGGQDTQYF. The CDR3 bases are TGCGCCAGCAGCTTGCTCGGGGGGCAAGATACGCAGTATTTT.

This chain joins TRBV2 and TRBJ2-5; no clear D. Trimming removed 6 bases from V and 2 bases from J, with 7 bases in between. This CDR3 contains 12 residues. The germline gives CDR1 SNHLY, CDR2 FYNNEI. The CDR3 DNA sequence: TGTGCCAGCAGGACGGATCAAGAGACCCAGTACTTC. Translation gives CASRTDQETQYF.

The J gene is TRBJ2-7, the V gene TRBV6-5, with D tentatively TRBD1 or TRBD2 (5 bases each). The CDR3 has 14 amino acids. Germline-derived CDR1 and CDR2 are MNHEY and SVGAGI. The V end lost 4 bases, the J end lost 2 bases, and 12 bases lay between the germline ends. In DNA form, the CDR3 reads TGTGCCAGCAGTTTCCTACTGGGACCCTACGAGCAGTACTTC. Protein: CASSFLLGPYEQYF.

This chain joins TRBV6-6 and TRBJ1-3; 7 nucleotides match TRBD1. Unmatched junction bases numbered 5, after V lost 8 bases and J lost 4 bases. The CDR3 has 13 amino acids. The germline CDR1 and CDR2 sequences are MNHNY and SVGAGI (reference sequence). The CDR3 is CASRRDSGNTIYF. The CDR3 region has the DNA TGTGCCAGCCGTCGGGACAGCGGAAACACCATATATTTT.

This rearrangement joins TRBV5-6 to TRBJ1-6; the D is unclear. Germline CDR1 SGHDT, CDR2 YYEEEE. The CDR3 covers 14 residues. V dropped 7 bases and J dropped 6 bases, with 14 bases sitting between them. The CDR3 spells CASGWRKSNSPLHF. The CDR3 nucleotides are TGTGCCAGCGGCTGGAGGAAGAGTAATTCACCCCTCCACTTT.

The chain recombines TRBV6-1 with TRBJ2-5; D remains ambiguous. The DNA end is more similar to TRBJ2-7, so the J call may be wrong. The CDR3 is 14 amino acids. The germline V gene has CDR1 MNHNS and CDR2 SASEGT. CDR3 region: CASSEGFTTYEQYF. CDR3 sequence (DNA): TGTGCCAGCAGTGAAGGATTTACAACCTACGAGCAGTACTTC.

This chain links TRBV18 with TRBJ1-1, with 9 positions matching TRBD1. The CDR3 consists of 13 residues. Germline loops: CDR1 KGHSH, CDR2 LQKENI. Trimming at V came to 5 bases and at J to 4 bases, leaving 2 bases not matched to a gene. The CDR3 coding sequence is TGTGCCAGCTCATCGACAGGGGGCACTGAAGCTTTCTTT. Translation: CASSSTGGTEAFF.

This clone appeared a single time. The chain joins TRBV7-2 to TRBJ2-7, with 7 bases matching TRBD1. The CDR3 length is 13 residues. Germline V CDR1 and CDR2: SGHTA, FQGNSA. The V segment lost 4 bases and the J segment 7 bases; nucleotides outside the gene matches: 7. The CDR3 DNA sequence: TGTGCCAGCAGCTCCCAAGCCAGGGGGGAGCAGTACTTC. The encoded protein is CASSSQARGEQYF.

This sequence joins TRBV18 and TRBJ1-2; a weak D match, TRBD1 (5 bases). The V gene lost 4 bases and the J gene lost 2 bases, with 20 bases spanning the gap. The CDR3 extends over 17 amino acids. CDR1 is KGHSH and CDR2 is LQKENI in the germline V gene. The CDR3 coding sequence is TGTGCCAGCTCACTCCAGTTGAACGGACAAACGAACTATGGCTACACCTTC. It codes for CASSLQLNGQTNYGYTF.

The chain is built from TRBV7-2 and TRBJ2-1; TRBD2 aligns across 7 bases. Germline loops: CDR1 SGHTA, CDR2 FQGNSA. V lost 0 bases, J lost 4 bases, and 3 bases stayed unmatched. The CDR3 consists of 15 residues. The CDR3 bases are TGTGCCAGCAGCTTAGCTAGCGGGCTTTACAATGAGCAGTTCTTC. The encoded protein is CASSLASGLYNEQFF.

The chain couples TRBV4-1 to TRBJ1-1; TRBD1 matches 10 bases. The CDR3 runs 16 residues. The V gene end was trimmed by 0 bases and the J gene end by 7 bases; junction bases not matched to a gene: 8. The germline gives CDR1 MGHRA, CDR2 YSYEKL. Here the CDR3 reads CASSQDSGTGDNEAFF. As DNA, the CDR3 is TGCGCCAGCAGCCAAGATTCTGGGACAGGGGACAATGAAGCTTTCTTT.

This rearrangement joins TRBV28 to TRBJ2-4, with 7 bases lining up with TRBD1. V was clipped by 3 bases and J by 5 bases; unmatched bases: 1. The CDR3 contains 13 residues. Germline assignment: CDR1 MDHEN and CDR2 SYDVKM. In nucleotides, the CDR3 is TGTGCCAGCAGTTTGACAGGGCAAAACATTCAGTACTTC. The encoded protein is CASSLTGQNIQYF.

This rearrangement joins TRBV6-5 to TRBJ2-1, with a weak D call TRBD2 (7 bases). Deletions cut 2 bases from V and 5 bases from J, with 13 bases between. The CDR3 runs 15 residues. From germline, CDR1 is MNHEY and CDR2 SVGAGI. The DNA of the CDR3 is TGTGCCAGCAGTTACGGGGGGGCGTTCCACAATGAGCAGTTCTTC. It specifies CASSYGGAFHNEQFF.